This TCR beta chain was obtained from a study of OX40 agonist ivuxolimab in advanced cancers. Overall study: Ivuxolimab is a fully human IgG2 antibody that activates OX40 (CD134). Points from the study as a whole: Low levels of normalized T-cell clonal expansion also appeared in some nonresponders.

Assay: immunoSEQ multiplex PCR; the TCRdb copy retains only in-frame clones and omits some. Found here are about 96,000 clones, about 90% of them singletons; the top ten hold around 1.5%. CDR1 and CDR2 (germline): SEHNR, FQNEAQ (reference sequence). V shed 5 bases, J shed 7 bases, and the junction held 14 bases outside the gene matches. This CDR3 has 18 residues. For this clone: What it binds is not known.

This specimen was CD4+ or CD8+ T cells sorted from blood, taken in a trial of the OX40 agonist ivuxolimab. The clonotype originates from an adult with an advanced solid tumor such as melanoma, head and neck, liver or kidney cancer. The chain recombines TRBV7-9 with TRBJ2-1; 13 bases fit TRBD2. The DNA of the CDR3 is TGTGCCAGCAGCAAAGCATGGGGACTAGCGGGAACCGGGAATGAGCAGTTCTTC. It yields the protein CASSKAWGLAGTGNEQFF.